The entry below describes one T cell receptor (beta chain). The sample originates from a study of blood T cell repertoires in COVID-19. The CDR3 has 18 amino acids. V was clipped by 5 bases and J by 7 bases; unmatched bases: 14. Germline V gene sequence: CDR1 LNHDA, CDR2 SQIVND (reference sequence). Libraries were prepared by immunoSEQ multiplex PCR; TCRdb keeps only in-frame clonotypes and omits some of them. Found here are 250,000 to 300,000 clones, approximately 85% of them singletons; the top ten hold around 0.78%. Sequenced: peripheral blood. The source of this sequence is a woman in her twenties or thirties with acute or convalescent COVID-19. The V call is TRBV19, the J call TRBJ2-1, with 13 bases identical to TRBD2. In DNA form, the CDR3 reads TGTGCCAGTAGTTTCCGGACTAGCGGGAGTCTAGTTGGGAATGAGCAGTTCTTC. This translates into CASSFRTSGSLVGNEQFF. The full variable domain, with the rest looked up from reference TRBV19 and TRBJ2-1, is DGGITQSPKYLFRKEGQNVTLSCEQNLNHDAMYWYRQDPGQGLRLIYYSQIVNDFQKGDIAEGYSVSREKKESFPLTVTSAQKNPTAFYLCASSFRTSGSLVGNEQFFGPGTRLTVL.